The rows below give T cell receptor beta chains drawn from one sample of a study of beta chain features in type 1 diabetes. Sequencing used immunoSEQ multiplex PCR; TCRdb keeps in-frame clones, though not all of them. The profile covers over 600,000 clones, with about an eighth appearing a single time and more than 0.095% taken by the ten largest. Sequenced sample: naive CD4+ T cells from blood. The origin of the receptors is a young man with type 1 diabetes. CDR3s include the opening cysteine and the closing phenylalanine or tryptophan. D genes are given only for firm matches. Where a row states a size, it is once, few, many or the class of an expanded clone; other rows omit it.

v_gene: TRBV5-1
j_gene: TRBJ2-7
abundance: NA
d_gene: NA
CDR3nt: TGCGCCAGCAGCTCCCCAGGGTCTAGGGAGCAGTACTTC
CDR3aa: CASSSPGSREQYF

v_gene: TRBV4-3
j_gene: TRBJ2-7
abundance: NA
d_gene: NA
CDR3nt: TGCGCCAGCAGCCAAGTAGGGTCCTACGAGCAGTACTTC
CDR3aa: CASSQVGSYEQYF

v_gene: TRBV20-1
j_gene: TRBJ1-2
abundance: few
d_gene: NA
CDR3nt: TGCAGTGCTCCGCGTTTGGAAGGCTACACCTTC
CDR3aa: CSAPRLEGYTF

v_gene: TRBV5-1
j_gene: TRBJ2-5
abundance: NA
d_gene: NA
CDR3nt: TGCGCCAGCAGCCTTGACTCCCGCGAGACCCAGTACTTC
CDR3aa: CASSLDSRETQYF

v_gene: TRBV4-3
j_gene: TRBJ1-5
abundance: few
d_gene: NA
CDR3nt: TGCGCCAGCAGCCAAGAGTTGGGGATTGGCAATCAGCCCCAGCATTTT
CDR3aa: CASSQELGIGNQPQHF

v_gene: TRBV27
j_gene: TRBJ2-3
abundance: NA
d_gene: TRBD2
CDR3nt: TGTGCCAGCAGTAGGACTAGAACAGATACGCAGTATTTT
CDR3aa: CASSRTRTDTQYF

v_gene: TRBV5-1
j_gene: TRBJ1-1
abundance: few
d_gene: NA
CDR3nt: TGCGCCAGCAGCTTGGTAGGGGAGGACCTAGAAGCTTTCTTT
CDR3aa: CASSLVGEDLEAFF

v_gene: TRBV5-1
j_gene: TRBJ2-5
abundance: few
d_gene: NA
CDR3nt: TGCGCCAGCAGCACGGTGAAGGGCCAGAGGGAGACCCAGTACTTC
CDR3aa: CASSTVKGQRETQYF

v_gene: TRBV6-5
j_gene: TRBJ1-6
abundance: NA
d_gene: NA
CDR3nt: TGTGCCAGCAGTTGGCGGGACATTCAGAATTCACCCCTCCACTTT
CDR3aa: CASSWRDIQNSPLHF

v_gene: TRBV12-5
j_gene: TRBJ1-6
abundance: NA
d_gene: NA
CDR3nt: TGTGCTAGTGGTTTGGCGGATTCACCCCTCCACTTT
CDR3aa: CASGLADSPLHF

v_gene: TRBV7-2
j_gene: TRBJ2-4
abundance: NA
d_gene: NA
CDR3nt: TGTGCCAGCAGCTTAGCGGTAGGGGCCCTAGCCAAAAACATTCAGTACTTC
CDR3aa: CASSLAVGALAKNIQYF

v_gene: TRBV4-3
j_gene: TRBJ2-1
abundance: once
d_gene: TRBD1
CDR3nt: TGCGCCAGCAGCCAACAGGGGGCAGTTTTCAATGAGCAGTTCTTC
CDR3aa: CASSQQGAVFNEQFF

v_gene: TRBV7-3
j_gene: TRBJ1-3
abundance: few
d_gene: NA
CDR3nt: TGTGCCAGCAGCTCCTCGGAGGGAACCATATATTTT
CDR3aa: CASSSSEGTIYF

v_gene: TRBV6-6
j_gene: TRBJ2-7
abundance: NA
d_gene: TRBD2
CDR3nt: TGTGCCAGCAGTTACGGGGGAGGGGTGACCGAGCAGTACTTC
CDR3aa: CASSYGGGVTEQYF

v_gene: TRBV11-2
j_gene: TRBJ1-5
abundance: NA
d_gene: NA
CDR3nt: TGTGCCAGCAGCCCCGACAGAGCGAATCAGCCCCAGCATTTT
CDR3aa: CASSPDRANQPQHF

v_gene: TRBV7-8
j_gene: TRBJ1-6
abundance: few
d_gene: NA
CDR3nt: TGTGCCAGCGGGCAGGTTCGAAATTCACCCCTCCACTTT
CDR3aa: CASGQVRNSPLHF

v_gene: TRBV27
j_gene: TRBJ1-2
abundance: few
d_gene: TRBD1
CDR3nt: TGTGCCAGCAGCGCGACAGGGTTTGGCTACACCTTC
CDR3aa: CASSATGFGYTF

v_gene: TRBV28
j_gene: TRBJ1-2
abundance: NA
d_gene: TRBD1
CDR3nt: TGTGCCAGCAGACCCGACAGGGTGGGGGGCTACACCTTC
CDR3aa: CASRPDRVGGYTF

v_gene: TRBV7-9
j_gene: TRBJ1-4
abundance: NA
d_gene: NA
CDR3nt: TGTGCCAGCAGCTTAGCGAGAAGGAGGCCGGCTAATGAAAAACTGTTTTTT
CDR3aa: CASSLARRRPANEKLFF

v_gene: TRBV28
j_gene: TRBJ2-5
abundance: NA
d_gene: NA
CDR3nt: TGTGCCAGCAGTGAACCCAACGGACAAGAGACCCAGTACTTC
CDR3aa: CASSEPNGQETQYF

v_gene: TRBV5-4
j_gene: TRBJ2-7
abundance: NA
d_gene: NA
CDR3nt: TGTGCCAGCAGCTTGGAGGCCTCTTCCTACGAGCAGTACTTC
CDR3aa: CASSLEASSYEQYF

v_gene: TRBV5-1
j_gene: TRBJ1-6
abundance: NA
d_gene: TRBD1
CDR3nt: TGCGCCAGCAACCGTGACAGGGGTGATTCACCCCTCCACTTT
CDR3aa: CASNRDRGDSPLHF

v_gene: TRBV29-1
j_gene: TRBJ1-4
abundance: few
d_gene: NA
CDR3nt: TGCAGCGTTGCAGGGTGGGATGAAAAACTGTTTTTT
CDR3aa: CSVAGWDEKLFF

v_gene: TRBV5-4
j_gene: TRBJ2-1
abundance: NA
d_gene: TRBD2
CDR3nt: TGTGCCAGCAGCTTCGGGGGGAGGAGCTTCTACAATGAGCAGTTCTTC
CDR3aa: CASSFGGRSFYNEQFF

v_gene: TRBV6-5
j_gene: TRBJ2-5
abundance: few
d_gene: TRBD1
CDR3nt: TGTGCCAGCAGTTACACAAAGACAGGGGGAGAGACCCAGTACTTC
CDR3aa: CASSYTKTGGETQYF

v_gene: TRBV15
j_gene: TRBJ2-7
abundance: NA
d_gene: NA
CDR3nt: TGTGCCACCAGCATACCAGGGGCCGTGTCCTACGAGCAGTACTTC
CDR3aa: CATSIPGAVSYEQYF

v_gene: TRBV6-6
j_gene: TRBJ2-7
abundance: NA
d_gene: NA
CDR3nt: TGTGCGAGCAGGCATCGGGACGGAGTCTACGAGCAGTACTTC
CDR3aa: CASRHRDGVYEQYF

v_gene: TRBV7-9
j_gene: TRBJ2-1
abundance: NA
d_gene: NA
CDR3nt: TGTGCCAGCAGCTCGCCGGCAGGGCTATCCTACAATGAGCAGTTCTTC
CDR3aa: CASSSPAGLSYNEQFF

v_gene: TRBV9
j_gene: TRBJ2-7
abundance: NA
d_gene: NA
CDR3nt: TGTGCCAGCAGCCCTCGACAGAGCTACGAGCAGTACTTC
CDR3aa: CASSPRQSYEQYF

v_gene: TRBV5-1
j_gene: TRBJ1-1
abundance: NA
d_gene: NA
CDR3nt: TGCGCCAGCAGCTTGGAAGATGATGAAGCTTTCTTT
CDR3aa: CASSLEDDEAFF

v_gene: TRBV5-4
j_gene: TRBJ2-1
abundance: few
d_gene: NA
CDR3nt: TGTGCCAGCAGCCCGGGCGGTGGGGGACGCACCTACAATGAGCAGTTCTTC
CDR3aa: CASSPGGGGRTYNEQFF

v_gene: TRBV6-5
j_gene: TRBJ2-5
abundance: few
d_gene: NA
CDR3nt: TGTGCCAGCAGCATGACAGACCCCCAAGAGACCCAGTACTTC
CDR3aa: CASSMTDPQETQYF

v_gene: TRBV25-1
j_gene: TRBJ2-7
abundance: NA
d_gene: TRBD1
CDR3nt: TGTGCCAGCCTCCAAGGGGGCAGGGACGAGCAGTACTTC
CDR3aa: CASLQGGRDEQYF

v_gene: TRBV9
j_gene: TRBJ1-5
abundance: few
d_gene: NA
CDR3nt: TGTGCCAGCAGCGTAGCCCCAAGTCAGCCCCAGCATTTT
CDR3aa: CASSVAPSQPQHF

v_gene: TRBV6-6
j_gene: TRBJ1-5
abundance: NA
d_gene: NA
CDR3nt: TGTGCCAGCCGGGACAAGCGGGAGCAGCCCCAGCATTTT
CDR3aa: CASRDKREQPQHF

v_gene: TRBV2
j_gene: TRBJ2-1
abundance: few
d_gene: TRBD2
CDR3nt: TGTGCCGGTCTTCGTACGGGGGGGTACAATGAGCAGTTCTTC
CDR3aa: CAGLRTGGYNEQFF

v_gene: TRBV30
j_gene: TRBJ1-6
abundance: NA
d_gene: NA
CDR3nt: TGTGCCTGGAGAGGCGGACCCTCAGGCAATTCACCCCTCCACTTT
CDR3aa: CAWRGGPSGNSPLHF

v_gene: TRBV5-6
j_gene: TRBJ2-7
abundance: NA
d_gene: NA
CDR3nt: TGTGCCAGCAGCTTCAGGGGCGAGCAGTACTTC
CDR3aa: CASSFRGEQYF

v_gene: TRBV30
j_gene: TRBJ1-4
abundance: NA
d_gene: NA
CDR3nt: TGTGCCTGGAGTGTAAACGGGGCTAATGAAAAACTGTTTTTT
CDR3aa: CAWSVNGANEKLFF

v_gene: TRBV5-1
j_gene: TRBJ2-7
abundance: few
d_gene: TRBD1
CDR3nt: TGCGCCAGCAGCTTCGAAGGGGGCGAAGAGCAGTACTTC
CDR3aa: CASSFEGGEEQYF